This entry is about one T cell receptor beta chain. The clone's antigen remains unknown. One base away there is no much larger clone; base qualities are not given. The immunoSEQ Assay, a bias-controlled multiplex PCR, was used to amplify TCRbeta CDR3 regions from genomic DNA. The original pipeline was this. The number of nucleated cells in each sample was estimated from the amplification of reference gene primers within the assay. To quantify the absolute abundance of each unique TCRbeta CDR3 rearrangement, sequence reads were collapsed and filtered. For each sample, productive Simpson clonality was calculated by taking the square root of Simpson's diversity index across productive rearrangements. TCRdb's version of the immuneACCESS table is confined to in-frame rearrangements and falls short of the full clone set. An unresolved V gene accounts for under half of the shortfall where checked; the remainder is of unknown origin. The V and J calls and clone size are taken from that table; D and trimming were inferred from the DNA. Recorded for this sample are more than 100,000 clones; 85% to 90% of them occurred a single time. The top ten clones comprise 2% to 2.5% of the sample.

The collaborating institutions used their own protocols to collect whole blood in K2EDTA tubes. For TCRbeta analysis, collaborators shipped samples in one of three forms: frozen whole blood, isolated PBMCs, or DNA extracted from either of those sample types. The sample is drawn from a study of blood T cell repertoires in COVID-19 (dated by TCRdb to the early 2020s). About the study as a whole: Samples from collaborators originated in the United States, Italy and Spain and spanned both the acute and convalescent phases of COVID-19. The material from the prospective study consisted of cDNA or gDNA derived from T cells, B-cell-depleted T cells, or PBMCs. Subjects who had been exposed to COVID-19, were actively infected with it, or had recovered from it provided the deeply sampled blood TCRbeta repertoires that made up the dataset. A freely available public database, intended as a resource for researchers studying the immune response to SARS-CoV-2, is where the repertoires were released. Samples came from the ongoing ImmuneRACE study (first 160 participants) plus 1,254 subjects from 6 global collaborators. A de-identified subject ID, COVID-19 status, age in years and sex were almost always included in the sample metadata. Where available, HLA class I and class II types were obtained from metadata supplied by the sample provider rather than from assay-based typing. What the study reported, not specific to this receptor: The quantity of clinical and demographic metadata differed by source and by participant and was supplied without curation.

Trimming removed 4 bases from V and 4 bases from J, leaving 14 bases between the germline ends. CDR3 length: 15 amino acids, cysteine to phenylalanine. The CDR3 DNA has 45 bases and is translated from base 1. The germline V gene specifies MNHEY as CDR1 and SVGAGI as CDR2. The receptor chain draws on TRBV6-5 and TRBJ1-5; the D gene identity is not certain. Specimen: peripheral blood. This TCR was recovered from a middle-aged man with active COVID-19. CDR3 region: CASSSEGASNQPQHF. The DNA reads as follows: TGTGCCAGCAGTTCTGAGGGCGCCTCAAATCAGCCCCAGCATTTT.